This T cell receptor beta chain was profiled in a study of long-term antiretroviral therapy in people with HIV. Study-wide points: When set beside controls, HIV repertoires had CDR3 length ranges that were narrower. Despite increasing after ART, diversity remained lower than that of transplant donor controls.

No donor had fewer than one pre-ART PBMC sample or fewer than two post-ART PBMC samples. In each sample, roughly 1-11 million cryopreserved PBMC were present before DNA extraction. Investigators performed immunoSEQ version v3.0 at survey level. This table comes from immunoSEQ multiplex PCR, and its TCRdb copy is limited to in-frame clones, with some not included. The repertoire holds tens of thousands of clones, roughly 80% seen once, with around 5% in the top ten. Comment on this clone: The antigen is not known.

The source was unsorted PBMCs, collected 1.5 years after starting antiretroviral therapy. The TCR sequence derives from a man in his late teens or twenties with HIV.

This chain's CDR3 is CASSQGLAGSSYEQYF. As DNA, the CDR3 is TGCGCCAGCAGCCAGGGACTAGCGGGGAGCTCCTACGAGCAGTACTTC. The V call is TRBV4-3, the J call TRBJ2-7, with 13 nucleotides matching TRBD2. The V and J ends lost 3 bases and 0 bases, in that order; junction bases with no gene match: 2. This CDR3 spans 16 amino acids. Germline V lookup: CDR1 LGHNA, CDR2 YSLEER.